A selection of T cell receptor beta chains follows, all from one sample in a study of T cells after yellow fever vaccination. Via MiXCR, TCRdb re-called the 5' RACE reads, giving one row per CDR3 protein. The data contain 400,000 to 450,000 distinct CDR3 sequences, roughly a sixth of them seen just once; the ten biggest clones take up roughly a sixth. The sequenced sample was PBMCs, obtained before the yellow fever booster vaccination. These receptors all stem from a man between 18 and 29 years old who received the YFV17D yellow fever vaccine. Both conserved end residues are part of each CDR3. The order of the fields is J gene, clone size, D gene, V gene, CDR3 protein, CDR3 DNA. The D gene is left open where the match is weak. Size values are once, few and many counts, or a class for expanded clones, and some rows have none.

J: TRBJ1-1
size: few
D: .
V: TRBV6-2/TRBV6-3
CDR3: CASSYSQGRNTEAFF
DNA: TGTGCCAGCAGTTACTCGCAGGGAAGGAACACTGAAGCTTTCTTT

J: TRBJ2-2
size: .
D: TRBD2
V: TRBV6-5
CDR3: CASSYTRGAGGLGELFF
DNA: TGTGCCAGCAGTTACACCCGCGGGGCGGGGGGGCTCGGGGAGCTGTTTTTT

J: TRBJ2-2
size: .
D: .
V: TRBV5-5
CDR3: CASSVPGELFF
DNA: TGTGCCAGCAGCGTACCGGGGGAGCTGTTTTTT

J: TRBJ1-1
size: few
D: .
V: TRBV5-1
CDR3: CASSLGITENTEAFF
DNA: TGCGCCAGCAGCTTGGGGATCACAGAGAACACTGAAGCTTTCTTT

J: TRBJ2-3
size: .
D: TRBD2
V: TRBV4-3
CDR3: CASSTTSGVTDTQYF
DNA: TGCGCCAGCAGCACGACTAGCGGGGTAACAGATACGCAGTATTTT

J: TRBJ1-1
size: few
D: .
V: TRBV12-3/TRBV12-4
CDR3: CASSTGRSTEAFF
DNA: TGTGCCAGCAGTACAGGGAGGTCCACTGAAGCTTTCTTT

J: TRBJ2-5
size: few
D: TRBD2
V: TRBV29-1
CDR3: CSVVQSGGRAETQYF
DNA: TGCAGCGTTGTTCAGAGCGGGGGTCGTGCGGAGACCCAGTACTTC

J: TRBJ2-2
size: .
D: .
V: TRBV7-2
CDR3: CASSPSPQGTGAGELFF
DNA: TGTGCCAGCAGCCCCTCCCCTCAGGGAACCGGCGCCGGGGAGCTGTTTTTT

J: TRBJ2-1
size: .
D: .
V: TRBV12-3/TRBV12-4
CDR3: CASIKGESSYNEQFF
DNA: TGTGCCAGCATCAAAGGGGAAAGCTCCTACAATGAGCAGTTCTTC

J: TRBJ2-7
size: .
D: .
V: TRBV20-1
CDR3: CSARPTGYSDEQYF
DNA: TGCAGTGCTAGGCCTACAGGGTATAGTGACGAGCAGTACTTC

J: TRBJ1-5
size: few
D: TRBD1
V: TRBV6-2/TRBV6-3
CDR3: CASSYGQGLEPQHF
DNA: TGTGCCAGCAGTTACGGACAGGGCCTTGAGCCCCAGCATTTT

J: TRBJ1-1
size: few
D: TRBD1
V: TRBV7-2
CDR3: CASRNQGAGTEAFF
DNA: TGTGCCAGCAGGAACCAGGGGGCTGGGACTGAAGCTTTCTTT

J: TRBJ2-3
size: .
D: TRBD2
V: TRBV6-5
CDR3: CASSYTERGAQYF
DNA: TGTGCCAGCAGTTACACCGAGCGGGGGGCGCAGTATTTT

J: TRBJ2-5
size: few
D: .
V: TRBV20-1
CDR3: CSAPRQGVTQETQYF
DNA: TGCAGTGCCCCCCGCCAGGGTGTAACCCAAGAGACCCAGTACTTC

J: TRBJ1-5
size: many
D: TRBD1
V: TRBV5-5
CDR3: CASSQQGNQPQHF
DNA: TGTGCCAGCAGCCAACAGGGGAATCAGCCCCAGCATTTT

J: TRBJ2-6
size: .
D: .
V: TRBV6-5
CDR3: CASSPTSGGANVLTF
DNA: TGTGCCAGCAGTCCAACCTCAGGAGGGGCCAACGTCCTGACTTTC

J: TRBJ2-5
size: many
D: .
V: TRBV10-3
CDR3: CAISESRETQYF
DNA: TGTGCCATCAGTGAGTCCCGGGAGACCCAGTACTTC

J: TRBJ2-5
size: many
D: .
V: TRBV7-2
CDR3: CASSLVLSGPEETQYF
DNA: TGTGCCAGCAGCTTAGTATTATCGGGACCTGAAGAGACCCAGTACTTC

J: TRBJ2-2
size: few
D: TRBD1
V: TRBV20-1
CDR3: CSARSHAGQGATGELFF
DNA: TGCAGTGCTAGATCTCACGCGGGACAGGGGGCCACCGGGGAGCTGTTTTTT

J: TRBJ1-1
size: .
D: .
V: TRBV7-3
CDR3: CASKEGGNTEAFF
DNA: TGTGCCAGCAAAGAGGGTGGGAACACTGAAGCTTTCTTT

J: TRBJ2-5
size: few
D: TRBD2
V: TRBV7-2
CDR3: CASSLRLAGGNQETQYF
DNA: TGTGCCAGCAGCCTCCGACTAGCGGGGGGAAACCAAGAGACCCAGTACTTC

J: TRBJ1-2
size: .
D: .
V: TRBV7-2
CDR3: CASSLEFRGGYGYTF
DNA: TGTGCCAGCAGCTTAGAGTTCAGGGGTGGCTATGGCTACACCTTC

J: TRBJ2-1
size: few
D: .
V: TRBV5-1
CDR3: CASSLDGLANEQFF
DNA: TGCGCCAGCAGCTTGGACGGCCTAGCCAATGAGCAGTTCTTC

J: TRBJ1-2
size: few
D: .
V: TRBV15
CDR3: CATSNRWGDYGYTF
DNA: TGTGCCACCAGCAACCGCTGGGGCGACTATGGCTACACCTTC

J: TRBJ1-1
size: .
D: TRBD1
V: TRBV28
CDR3: CASSLQGAEGTEAFF
DNA: TGTGCCAGCAGTTTACAGGGGGCCGAGGGCACTGAAGCTTTCTTT

J: TRBJ2-2
size: few
D: .
V: TRBV9
CDR3: CASSPPGVELFF
DNA: TGTGCCAGCAGCCCCCCGGGGGTGGAGCTGTTTTTT

J: TRBJ1-1
size: few
D: .
V: TRBV12-3/TRBV12-4
CDR3: CASSPSEAFF
DNA: TGTGCCAGCAGTCCCTCTGAAGCTTTCTTT

J: TRBJ1-4
size: few
D: .
V: TRBV25-1
CDR3: CASSEIALNEKLFF
DNA: TGTGCCAGCAGTGAAATCGCCCTTAATGAAAAACTGTTTTTT

J: TRBJ2-4
size: few
D: .
V: TRBV7-2
CDR3: CASSLSVGRKHF
DNA: TGTGCCAGCAGCTTAAGCGTGGGGCGCAAGCACTTC

J: TRBJ2-5
size: .
D: .
V: TRBV6-2/TRBV6-3
CDR3: CASSYEGLGETQYF
DNA: TGTGCCAGCAGTTACGAGGGTCTTGGAGAGACCCAGTACTTC

J: TRBJ1-2
size: .
D: TRBD1
V: TRBV6-5
CDR3: CATGTGGYGYTF
DNA: TGTGCCACAGGGACAGGCGGTTATGGCTACACCTTC

J: TRBJ1-5
size: .
D: .
V: TRBV7-3
CDR3: CASSPVPGQPQHF
DNA: TGTGCCAGCAGCCCTGTTCCGGGGCAGCCCCAGCATTTT

J: TRBJ2-5
size: .
D: .
V: TRBV3-1
CDR3: CASSQDAVFQETQYF
DNA: TGTGCCAGCAGCCAAGATGCAGTATTTCAAGAGACCCAGTACTTC

J: TRBJ2-5
size: .
D: TRBD2
V: TRBV20-1
CDR3: CSANLLAGGETQYF
DNA: TGCAGTGCCAATTTACTAGCGGGGGGAGAGACCCAGTACTTC

J: TRBJ2-3
size: .
D: TRBD2
V: TRBV7-2
CDR3: CASSLGLAGGSRGTQYF
DNA: TGTGCCAGCAGCCTCGGACTAGCGGGGGGATCGCGGGGTACGCAGTATTTT

J: TRBJ2-1
size: few
D: TRBD2
V: TRBV7-8
CDR3: CASSLRTSGGSSYNEQFF
DNA: TGTGCCAGCAGCTTACGGACTAGCGGGGGGTCGTCCTACAATGAGCAGTTCTTC

J: TRBJ1-1
size: few
D: .
V: TRBV12-3/TRBV12-4
CDR3: CASRLGPAGGTEAFF
DNA: TGTGCCAGCAGGTTGGGGCCGGCCGGCGGCACTGAAGCTTTCTTT

J: TRBJ2-6
size: .
D: TRBD2
V: TRBV29-1
CDR3: CSVSGGVSGANVLTF
DNA: TGCAGCGTTAGCGGGGGGGTCTCTGGGGCCAACGTCCTGACTTTC

J: TRBJ2-2
size: few
D: TRBD2
V: TRBV5-1
CDR3: CASSSLAVNTGELFF
DNA: TGCGCCAGCAGCTCCCTAGCGGTTAACACCGGGGAGCTGTTTTTT

J: TRBJ1-1
size: few
D: TRBD1
V: TRBV7-2
CDR3: CASSRQGVTFF
DNA: TGTGCCAGCAGCCGACAGGGTGTAACTTTCTTT

J: TRBJ2-2
size: .
D: .
V: TRBV7-3
CDR3: CASSRSQGDSTGELFF
DNA: TGTGCCAGCAGCCGTTCACAGGGAGATAGCACCGGGGAGCTGTTTTTT

J: TRBJ2-3
size: .
D: .
V: TRBV12-2
CDR3: CASRSGRGRATLDTQYF
DNA: TGTGCAAGTCGCTCAGGGAGGGGCAGGGCTACTTTGGATACGCAGTATTTT

J: TRBJ2-4
size: .
D: .
V: TRBV18
CDR3: CASSREAGGKNIQYF
DNA: TGTGCCAGCTCACGGGAAGCGGGCGGCAAAAACATTCAGTACTTC

J: TRBJ2-3
size: .
D: TRBD2
V: TRBV5-1
CDR3: CASSLLAGGLDTQYF
DNA: TGCGCCAGCAGCTTGCTAGCGGGGGGCCTGGATACGCAGTATTTT

J: TRBJ1-1
size: .
D: .
V: TRBV5-5
CDR3: CASSARGRDTEAFF
DNA: TGTGCCAGCAGCGCCAGGGGCAGAGACACTGAAGCTTTCTTT

J: TRBJ2-3
size: few
D: TRBD2
V: TRBV11-2
CDR3: CASSLREGGTDTQYF
DNA: TGTGCCAGCAGCTTACGGGAGGGGGGCACAGATACGCAGTATTTT

J: TRBJ2-7
size: .
D: .
V: TRBV18
CDR3: CASSPKVYEQYF
DNA: TGTGCCAGCTCACCGAAGGTCTACGAGCAGTACTTC

J: TRBJ2-2
size: few
D: .
V: TRBV11-2
CDR3: CASSPDAGDTGELFF
DNA: TGTGCCAGCAGCCCCGATGCCGGGGACACCGGGGAGCTGTTTTTT

J: TRBJ1-2
size: .
D: .
V: TRBV6-5
CDR3: CASSTGTWNGYTF
DNA: TGTGCCAGCAGCACCGGGACCTGGAATGGCTACACCTTC